What follows are 2 T cell receptor beta chains derived from one specimen sequenced in a study of OX40 agonist ivuxolimab in advanced cancers. Sequenced by immunoSEQ multiplex PCR; TCRdb stores in-frame clones only, minus some. The table records roughly 68,000 clones, 80% to 90% of them present only once. The material sequenced was CD4+ or CD8+ T cells sorted from blood, taken in a trial of the OX40 agonist ivuxolimab. These receptors came from an adult with an advanced solid tumor such as melanoma, head and neck, liver or kidney cancer.

The rearrangement joins TRBV6-6 to TRBJ1-1; 8 nucleotides align to TRBD1. The CDR3 is 11 amino acids. V was clipped by 5 bases and J by 11 bases; unmatched bases: 4. CDR1 is MNHNY, CDR2 SVGAGI, per germline (reference sequence). CDR3 residues: CASSNQGAAFF. The CDR3 DNA is TGTGCCAGCAGTAATCAGGGGGCTGCTTTCTTT.

The chain joins TRBV29-1 to TRBJ2-7, with TRBD2 matching 7 bases. The ends lost 6 bases at V and 3 bases at J; junction bases unmatched: 2. CDR3 size: 11 residues. Germline V gives CDR1 SQVTM, CDR2 ANQGSEA. As DNA, the CDR3 is TGCAGCGTACGGACTAGCTACGAGCAGTACTTC. Translated: CSVRTSYEQYF.